These 13 T cell receptor beta chains came from one sample sequenced in a study of T-cell reconstitution after alpha-beta-depleted transplantation in children. The TCRbeta library incorporated unique molecular identifiers. TCRdb re-called the PCR reads with MiXCR, one entry per CDR3 protein. The data show 6,500 to 10,000 distinct CDR3 sequences, with under 20% seen just once and more than 75% held by the top ten. This material consisted of PBMCs, mostly from graft donor cells, taken 60 days after TCRalphabeta/CD19-depleted stem cell transplant. The source of these receptors is a girl under three years old who had a stem cell transplant for combined immunodeficiency, so the T cells may come from the graft donor.

The chain links TRBV7-8 to TRBJ2-1; 8 bases are shared with TRBD2. This CDR3 has 17 residues. V shed 1 base and J 5 bases; nucleotides not matched to a gene: 10. Germline V gene sequence: CDR1 SGHVS, CDR2 FQNEAQ. CDR3 sequence: CASSLEVPGLDDNEQFF. The CDR3 DNA reads TGTGCCAGCAGCTTAGAAGTGCCGGGACTAGATGACAATGAGCAGTTCTTC.

This clonotype was seen repeatedly, ten times or more. The chain uses TRBV11-2 and TRBJ2-3, with TRBD2 matching 7 bases. The CDR3 is 15 residues long. V shed 5 bases, J shed 2 bases, and the junction held 7 bases outside the gene matches. Germline V gene data show CDR1 as SGHAT and CDR2 as FQNNGV. CDR3 loop: CASSRLLADTDTQYF. In DNA form, the CDR3 reads TGTGCCAGCAGCCGCCTTCTAGCGGACACAGATACGCAGTATTTT.

There are many counts of this clonotype. The chain combines TRBV6-4 with TRBJ1-5; 7 bases map to TRBD1. J lost 0 bases, V lost 7 bases, and 12 bases had no gene match. Germline V gene sequence: CDR1 MRHNA, CDR2 SNTAGT. This CDR3 spans 17 amino acids. CDR3 residues: CASTSDRKHFSNQPQHF. CDR3 nucleotide sequence: TGTGCCAGCACCTCGGACAGGAAACACTTTAGCAATCAGCCCCAGCATTTT.

This clonotype was found many times. The chain is built from TRBV20-1 and TRBJ2-4, with D perhaps assigned TRBD1 or TRBD2 (5 bases each). V lost 6 bases and J 8 bases, leaving 11 bases between the germline ends. Germline V gives CDR1 DFQATT, CDR2 SNEGSKA (reference sequence). There are 11 residues in the CDR3. CDR3 loop: CSARDGDIQYF. The CDR3 nucleotides are TGCAGTGCCCGGGACGGAGACATTCAGTACTTC.

The rearrangement joins TRBV12-3 or TRBV12-4 to TRBJ1-5; D is unclear. There are 16 residues in the CDR3. With 3 bases removed from V and 4 bases from J, the gap between germline ends came to 16 bases. The CDR3 protein is CASSFTASVGNQPQHF. CDR3 DNA: TGTGCCAGCAGTTTTACGGCCTCGGTGGGAAATCAGCCCCAGCATTTT.

This clonotype appeared a few times. The chain uses TRBV6-5 and TRBJ2-4; 9 bases are shared with TRBD1. Germline values: CDR1 MNHEY, CDR2 SVGAGI. This CDR3 is built from 18 residues. Losses at the gene ends were 3 bases for V and 0 bases for J; bases not matched to a gene: 9. The CDR3: CASSYSRGTGLAKNIQYF. The CDR3 DNA reads TGTGCCAGCAGTTATTCCAGGGGGACAGGGTTAGCCAAAAACATTCAGTACTTC.

The V and J genes are TRBV12-3 or TRBV12-4 and TRBJ2-1, with D possibly TRBD1 on 6 matching bases. The CDR3 extends over 16 amino acids. V was trimmed by 5 bases and J by 2 bases, leaving 16 bases between them. CDR3 amino acids: CASSHRERSPYNEQFF. As DNA, the CDR3 is TGTGCCAGCAGTCACAGGGAGAGGTCCCCCTACAATGAGCAGTTCTTC.

This clonotype has ten or more counts. The V and J genes are TRBV20-1 and TRBJ2-5; TRBD2 agrees at 13 bases. V dropped 6 bases and J dropped 4; count of bases not matched to a gene: 14. There are 17 residues in the CDR3. Germline CDR1 reads DFQATT; CDR2 reads SNEGSKA (reference sequence). In DNA form, the CDR3 reads TGCAGTGCCCAGGGGGCTCGGACTAGCGGGGGAGGAGAGACCCAGTACTTC. Translating it yields CSAQGARTSGGGETQYF.

This clonotype came up many times. The rearrangement uses TRBV13 and TRBJ2-6, with 7 bases fitting TRBD1. Germline-derived CDR1 and CDR2 are PRHDT and FYEKMQ (reference sequence). The V gene end was trimmed by 9 bases and the J gene end by 0 bases; junction bases not matched to a gene: 11. The CDR3 length is 17 residues. Here the CDR3 DNA reads TGTGCCAGTCGACAGGGCTTCCAACACTCTGGGGCCAACGTCCTGACTTTC. This gives the protein CASRQGFQHSGANVLTF. The whole variable domain, filled in from reference TRBV13 and TRBJ2-6, reads AAGVIQSPRHLIKEKRETATLKCYPIPRHDTVYWYQQGPGQDPQFLISFYEKMQSDKGSIPDRFSAQQFSDYHSELNMSSLELGDSALYFCASRQGFQHSGANVLTFGAGSRLTVL.

The chain employs TRBV15 and TRBJ2-3; 10 bases fit TRBD2. The CDR3 runs 16 residues. The V gene's germline CDR1 is LNHNV and CDR2 YYDKDF (reference sequence). The J segment lost 2 bases and the V segment lost 3 bases, leaving 5 bases of the junction unmatched. The CDR3 region has the DNA TGTGCCACCAGCAGGAGAAGCGGGAGGGCCACAGATACGCAGTATTTT. Translated, it gives CATSRRSGRATDTQYF.

This clonotype was recorded at least ten times. This rearrangement joins TRBV15 to TRBJ1-1; D is perhaps TRBD1 (6 bases). Germline assignment: CDR1 LNHNV and CDR2 YYDKDF (reference sequence). The CDR3 runs 14 residues. Trimming shortened V by 4 bases and J by 7 bases, and 16 bases separated the two germline ends. DNA for the CDR3: TGTGCCACCAGCAAGGACAGCGGACTGCTTGAAGCTTTCTTT. It codes for CATSKDSGLLEAFF.

This clonotype was detected only a few times. This chain joins TRBV6-6 and TRBJ2-3, with D tentatively TRBD2 (5 bases). Germline lookup yields CDR1 MNHNY and CDR2 SVGAGI (reference sequence). Trimming removed 3 bases from V and 2 bases from J, with 12 bases in between. This CDR3 region has 15 residues. The CDR3 DNA sequence: TGTGCCAGCAGTTATGGGGAGTATAACACAGATACGCAGTATTTT. Translation gives CASSYGEYNTDTQYF.

The gene calls are TRBV20-1 and TRBJ1-1, with 11 bases fitting TRBD1. The CDR3 runs to 16 residues. Germline values: CDR1 DFQATT, CDR2 SNEGSKA (reference sequence). V was pared by 3 bases and J by 4 bases, with 10 bases of the junction left unmatched. As DNA, the CDR3 is TGCAGTGCTAGGCCCGGGACAGGGGGAGGGATCACTGAAGCTTTCTTT. Protein sequence: CSARPGTGGGITEAFF.